These 24 T cell receptor beta chains came from one sample sequenced in a study of cytomegalovirus exposure and HLA in healthy donors. With 60 Vbeta and 13 Jbeta primers, the PCR was carried out. The table came from immunoSEQ multiplex PCR; TCRdb's copy has only in-frame clones and leaves some out. Of 100,000 to 130,000 clones in the sample, approximately 79% were seen once. The sequencing sample was made of PBMCs. These receptors were collected from a woman aged 35 to 49 in good health and CMV-seropositive.

In this sample, this clone turned up once. This chain connects TRBV5-1 to TRBJ2-3; 7 bases map to TRBD2. The CDR3 is made up of 14 amino acids. V shed 0 bases and J 3 bases; nucleotides not matched to a gene: 1. CDR1 is SGHRS, CDR2 YFSETQ, per germline. CDR3 sequence (DNA): TGCGCCAGCAGCTTGGGGCGGGGGACAGATACGCAGTATTTT. Its protein is CASSLGRGTDTQYF.

This chain joins TRBV10-3 and TRBJ1-1, with D maybe TRBD1 (5 bases). V was trimmed by 7 bases and J by 7 bases, leaving 16 bases between them. This CDR3 has 13 residues. Germline V gene lookup returns CDR1 ENHRY and CDR2 SYGVKD. Here the CDR3 DNA reads TGTGCCATCAAAGGCAACAGGTTGAATGAAGCTTTCTTT. This encodes CAIKGNRLNEAFF.

The chain combines TRBV5-1 with TRBJ2-1; D remains unclear. CDR1 SGHRS and CDR2 YFSETQ come from the germline V gene. Trimming shortened V by 1 base and J by 0 bases, and 11 bases separated the two germline ends. The CDR3 is made up of 16 amino acids. The CDR3 DNA reads TGCGCCAGCAGCTTGATAGCTTCTACCTCCTACAATGAGCAGTTCTTC. Translating it yields CASSLIASTSYNEQFF.

The chain recombines TRBV5-5 with TRBJ2-2, with 8 bases lining up with TRBD2. Germline V gene sequence: CDR1 SGHKS, CDR2 YYEKEE (reference sequence). V shed 1 base and J 4 bases; nucleotides not matched to a gene: 3. This CDR3 is built from 15 residues. The DNA for the CDR3 is TGTGCCAGCAGCTTGAGCGGGGGCGGCACCGGGGAGCTGTTTTTT. It specifies CASSLSGGGTGELFF.

The chain couples TRBV6-5 to TRBJ2-7, with TRBD1 identical over 8 bases. Germline assignment: CDR1 MNHEY and CDR2 SVGAGI. Unmatched junction bases numbered 13, after V lost 10 bases and J lost 5 bases. This CDR3 has 14 amino acids. The CDR3 sequence is CATTKQGERNEQYF. The CDR3 DNA reads TGTGCCACCACAAAACAGGGGGAGAGGAACGAGCAGTACTTC.

The chain joins TRBV30 to TRBJ1-1; 10 bases are a match to TRBD1. This CDR3 has 13 amino acids. V shed 2 bases and J 5 bases; nucleotides not matched to a gene: 2. The germline V gene has CDR1 GTSNPN and CDR2 SVGIG (reference sequence). The DNA of the CDR3 is TGTGCCTGGAGTCGGACAGGGGGGACTGAAGCTTTCTTT. Translation: CAWSRTGGTEAFF.

J is TRBJ2-3 and V is TRBV2; D is uncertain. Deletions cut 6 bases from V and 1 base from J, with 5 bases between. The CDR3 extends over 12 amino acids. Germline V gene sequence: CDR1 SNHLY, CDR2 FYNNEI. The CDR3 DNA reads TGTGCCAGCAGGCGAGGCACAGATACGCAGTATTTT. It is translated as CASRRGTDTQYF.

The rearrangement links TRBV25-1 to TRBJ2-5; tentatively, D is TRBD2 (6 bases). CDR3 size: 15 residues. V lost 3 bases to trimming and J lost 7 bases, with 18 bases between them. CDR1 MGHDK and CDR2 SYGVNS come from the germline V gene. The CDR3 DNA sequence: TGTGCCAGCAGTGACCCCGACCTAGCGTCGGCGACCCAGTACTTC. It translates to CASSDPDLASATQYF.

This rearrangement joins TRBV6-1 to TRBJ1-2; the D is unclear. CDR1 and CDR2 from the germline V gene are MNHNS and SASEGT. The CDR3 runs to 14 residues. Trimming cost V 0 bases and J 2 bases, with 7 bases left between them. CDR3 nucleotide sequence: TGTGCCAGCAGTGAAGCTAACAGCAACTATGGCTACACCTTC. Its translation: CASSEANSNYGYTF.

This clone came up a few times. The V gene is TRBV6-1, the J gene TRBJ1-1; D unresolved. Trimming removed 0 bases from V and 0 bases from J, with 5 bases in between. CDR3 length equals 14 residues. Per the germline V gene, CDR1 is MNHNS and CDR2 is SASEGT. The CDR3 sequence is CASSEAYMNTEAFF. The DNA of the CDR3 is TGTGCCAGCAGTGAAGCGTACATGAACACTGAAGCTTTCTTT.

This clone was seen a handful of times. This sequence joins TRBV29-1 and TRBJ1-2, with D unresolved. The CDR3 spans 12 residues. The V end lost 1 base, the J end lost 4 bases, and 7 bases lay between the germline ends. Germline V CDR1 and CDR2: SQVTM, ANQGSEA. The CDR3, as DNA: TGCAGCGTTGAAGGCCTGCGCTATGGCTACACCTTC. It is translated as CSVEGLRYGYTF.

The V call is TRBV30, the J call TRBJ2-3, with a weak D call TRBD2 (7 bases). The CDR3 has 12 residues. The germline CDR1 and CDR2 sequences are GTSNPN and SVGIG (reference sequence). CDR3 in amino acids: CAGRGGLNTQYF. The CDR3 DNA sequence: TGTGCGGGGAGGGGGGGCCTAAATACGCAGTATTTT.

This sequence joins TRBV29-1 and TRBJ2-2; 9 bases fit TRBD1. V trimming: 6 bases; J trimming: 6 bases; junction bases outside the gene matches: 2. The CDR3 covers 12 residues. The germline V gene encodes CDR1 SQVTM and CDR2 ANQGSEA. In DNA form, the CDR3 reads TGCAGCGTAGGACAGGGGCCCGGGGAGCTGTTTTTT. Amino acids: CSVGQGPGELFF.

The chain employs TRBV27 and TRBJ2-3, with D maybe TRBD1 (6 bases). From germline, CDR1 is MNHEY and CDR2 SMNVEV (reference sequence). CDR3 length: 17 amino acids. The germline V and J ends were trimmed by 0 bases and 6 bases, with 19 bases remaining between them. CDR3 amino acids: CASSLSPQGDSWDTQYF. For the CDR3, the DNA is TGTGCCAGCAGTTTATCGCCACAGGGTGATAGCTGGGATACGCAGTATTTT.

This clone was counted once. The chain carries TRBV4-2 and TRBJ2-7; D is unclear. V lost 3 bases and J lost 12, with 15 bases in between. Per germline, CDR1 LGHNA and CDR2 YNFKEQ. The CDR3 runs to 12 residues. CDR3 in amino acids: CASSHPLGLMYF. In nucleotides, the CDR3 is TGTGCCAGCAGCCACCCTCTCGGTTTGATGTACTTC.

The genes are TRBV2 and TRBJ2-5, with 10 bases aligning to TRBD1. Per germline, CDR1 SNHLY and CDR2 FYNNEI. Unmatched junction bases numbered 5, after V lost 8 bases and J lost 5 bases. CDR3 length: 13 amino acids. The CDR3 spells CASGDRGGETQYF. Here the CDR3 DNA reads TGTGCCAGCGGGGACAGGGGAGGTGAGACCCAGTACTTC.

The chain joins TRBV10-3 to TRBJ2-2; D is unresolved. V lost 5 bases and J lost 4, with 14 bases in between. CDR1 is ENHRY, CDR2 SYGVKD, per germline. The CDR3 is 15 residues long. For the CDR3, the DNA is TGTGCCATCAGTACCCACAAAGACATCACCGGGGAGCTGTTTTTT. Amino acids: CAISTHKDITGELFF.

There are a few counts of this clone. CDR3 nucleotides: TGTGCCTGGAGTGTCGGTGGGGCCAAGAACACTGAAGCTTTCTTT. It encodes CAWSVGGAKNTEAFF. The chain combines TRBV30 with TRBJ1-1; perhaps TRBD1 as D (5 bases). The V and J ends lost 0 bases and 1 base respectively, with 12 bases between them. The CDR3 is 15 amino acids. Germline-derived CDR1 and CDR2 are GTSNPN and SVGIG (reference sequence).

The chain is built from TRBV18 and TRBJ1-5, with 8 bases that match TRBD1. Germline V lookup: CDR1 KGHSH, CDR2 LQKENI. The V gene end was trimmed by 5 bases and the J gene end by 3 bases; junction bases not matched to a gene: 3. The CDR3 extends over 14 amino acids. CDR3 in DNA: TGTGCCAGCTCAGACAGGGGCGCCAATCAGCCCCAGCATTTT. This sequence encodes CASSDRGANQPQHF.

The V and J genes are TRBV7-2 and TRBJ2-5, with TRBD2 matching 14 bases. In germline, CDR1 is SGHTA, CDR2 FQGNSA. Trimming cost V 1 base and J 5 bases; bases outside gene matches: 9. This CDR3 is built from 18 residues. The CDR3 DNA sequence: TGTGCCAGCAGCTTAGGGGCGACTAGCGGGGGGGCTGATGAGACCCAGTACTTC. Encoded protein: CASSLGATSGGADETQYF.

The rearrangement links TRBV5-4 to TRBJ2-5, with D possibly TRBD1 on 5 matching bases. Germline V CDR1 and CDR2: SGHNT, YYREEE (reference sequence). V was shortened by 4 bases and J by 5 bases, with 15 bases between the two germline ends. The CDR3 covers 14 residues. The CDR3 sequence: CASSAQGTAETQYF. Written as DNA, the CDR3 is TGTGCCAGCAGCGCGCAGGGCACCGCCGAGACCCAGTACTTC.

The V call is TRBV30, the J call TRBJ1-5; no firm D call. Germline assignment: CDR1 GTSNPN and CDR2 SVGIG (reference sequence). The CDR3 loop spans 15 amino acids. The ends were cut back, 0 bases at V and 3 bases at J, with 12 bases in the middle. The CDR3 spells CAWSVKRVFNQPQHF. The CDR3 bases are TGTGCCTGGAGTGTTAAGAGGGTTTTCAATCAGCCCCAGCATTTT.

The rearrangement uses TRBV7-6 and TRBJ2-5, with 11 bases aligning to TRBD2. Trimming cost V 5 bases and J 1 base; bases outside gene matches: 12. The CDR3 loop spans 18 amino acids. Germline V gene lookup returns CDR1 SGHVS and CDR2 FNYEAQ. CDR3 in DNA: TGTGCCAGCAGCCTGGGGCTACTAGCGGGGGTTTCCCAAGAGACCCAGTACTTC. Encoded protein: CASSLGLLAGVSQETQYF.

In its sample, this clone was seen a few times. J is TRBJ2-3 and V is TRBV6-5; unclear D gene. CDR3 length: 15 residues. Trimming left V 0 bases short and J 1 base short, with 8 bases between. CDR1 and CDR2 from the germline V gene are MNHEY and SVGAGI. The CDR3 nucleotides are TGTGCCAGCAGTTACTCGAACCGGGGCACAGATACGCAGTATTTT. Translated, it gives CASSYSNRGTDTQYF.